These 16 T cell receptor beta chains originate from one sample sequenced in a study of shared clonotypes between healthy human individuals (TCRdb year 2020). Library preparation was by the immunoSEQ multiplex PCR assay. This immuneACCESS table, as held by TCRdb, lists in-frame sequences with V and J called but not all clones. Of the missing ones, under half trace to an unresolved V gene in checked studies; the others have no known cause. The sample data list about 1.1 million clones, and roughly 77% of these were observed just once. The ten largest clones capture 0.89% of the sample. Sequencing used memory CD4+ T cells from PBMCs. The cell subset or site label, as the study defines it: CD45RA-negative fraction. These receptor sequences come from a man aged 18 to 29 in good health. Some clones in this sample may be carry-over from other donors' samples.

The chain recombines TRBV6-5 with TRBJ2-1, with 7 nucleotides matching TRBD2. This CDR3 is 15 amino acids long. V was clipped by 0 bases and J by 6 bases; unmatched bases: 5. CDR1 is MNHEY and CDR2 is SVGAGI in the germline V gene. The CDR3 loop is CASSYSRGLGNEQFF. The CDR3 nucleotides read TGTGCCAGCAGTTACTCGCGGGGGTTGGGCAATGAGCAGTTCTTC.

The chain carries TRBV18 and TRBJ2-7, with 10 bases matching TRBD2. V gave up 2 bases and J gave up 1 base; unmatched junction bases: 14. This CDR3 has 19 residues. Germline assignment: CDR1 KGHSH and CDR2 LQKENI. DNA of the CDR3: TGTGCCAGCTCACCAAGGAGGAGCCCCCTAGCGGGAGAGTCCTACGAGCAGTACTTC. Residues: CASSPRRSPLAGESYEQYF.

This chain uses TRBV28 with TRBJ2-7; 8 positions agree with TRBD1. The V gene end was trimmed by 6 bases and the J gene end by 6 bases; junction bases not matched to a gene: 13. The length of the CDR3 is 15 residues. Per germline, CDR1 MDHEN and CDR2 SYDVKM. CDR3 sequence (DNA): TGTGCCAGCAGAGTCTCCAGGGGGCAGAGGGTCGAGCAGTACTTC. It yields the protein CASRVSRGQRVEQYF.

The rearrangement joins TRBV7-2 to TRBJ2-3, with D perhaps matching TRBD1 (6 bases). The CDR3 length is 15 residues. Germline CDR1 and CDR2: SGHTA and FQGNSA. V shed 3 bases and J shed 2 bases, with 12 bases lying between them. The DNA for the CDR3 is TGTGCCAGCAGCTTCTTACAGGGCACCACAGATACGCAGTATTTT. Protein product: CASSFLQGTTDTQYF.

In DNA, the CDR3 is TGCGCCAGCAGCCTGCGACTAGCGGGAGACACTATAGCCAAAAACATTCAGTACTTC. The encoded protein is CASSLRLAGDTIAKNIQYF. This chain joins TRBV4-3 and TRBJ2-4, with 12 bases matching TRBD2. The CDR3 sequence is 19 residues long. Germline V CDR1 and CDR2: LGHNA, YSLEER. Trimming took 4 bases from V and 0 from J; bases not matched to a gene: 10.

In this sample, this clone turned up once. The J gene is TRBJ1-4, the V gene TRBV27; TRBD1 agrees at 9 bases. From germline, CDR1 is MNHEY and CDR2 SMNVEV (reference sequence). Trimming took 5 bases from V and 7 from J; bases not matched to a gene: 8. The CDR3 spans 15 residues. The CDR3 region is CASSQSGTGSEKLFF. In nucleotides, the CDR3 is TGTGCCAGCAGTCAAAGCGGGACAGGGAGTGAAAAACTGTTTTTT.

This chain's CDR3 is CASDRVGILREQYF. CDR3 bases: TGTGCCAGCGACCGGGTAGGGATTCTTCGCGAGCAGTACTTC. The V and J genes are TRBV28 and TRBJ2-7; D remains unclear. This CDR3 is 14 amino acids long. V lost 8 bases, J lost 6 bases, and 20 bases lay in between. Per germline, CDR1 MDHEN and CDR2 SYDVKM.

This clone turned up a few times. The V and J genes are TRBV2 and TRBJ2-5; 9 bases agree with TRBD2. V shed 7 bases, J shed 0 bases, and the junction held 6 bases outside the gene matches. Germline values: CDR1 SNHLY, CDR2 FYNNEI. The CDR3 is 15 residues long. CDR3: CASTLGTSYQETQYF. In nucleotides, the CDR3 is TGTGCCAGCACCTTGGGGACTAGCTACCAAGAGACCCAGTACTTC.

This chain joins TRBV9 and TRBJ2-1; 12 nucleotides match TRBD2. CDR1 is SGDLS and CDR2 is YYNGEE in the germline V gene. CDR3 length: 15 residues. Trimming took 5 bases from V and 10 from J; bases not matched to a gene: 10. The CDR3 coding sequence is TGTGCCAGCAGTATTCTAGCGGGAGGGTTTGGCGAGCAGTTCTTC. As protein: CASSILAGGFGEQFF.

V and J are TRBV11-3 and TRBJ2-1; 7 bases map to TRBD2. From germline, CDR1 is SGHNT and CDR2 YENEEA. V lost 0 bases to trimming and J lost 3 bases; unmatched junction nucleotides: 8. The CDR3 sequence is 17 residues long. The CDR3 here is CASSLDSAGEDYNEQFF. In DNA form, the CDR3 reads TGTGCCAGCAGCTTAGATTCCGCGGGAGAAGACTACAATGAGCAGTTCTTC.

About this clone: The sample carries other DNA sequences with the same CDR3. The genes are TRBV5-1 and TRBJ1-1; TRBD1 is a possible D gene (6 bases). Germline lookup yields CDR1 SGHRS and CDR2 YFSETQ. Trimming left V 4 bases short and J 0 bases short, with 10 bases between. This CDR3 has 14 residues. Here the CDR3 reads CASSPDSMNTEAFF. The CDR3 coding sequence is TGCGCCAGCAGCCCGGACAGTATGAACACTGAAGCTTTCTTT.

With respect to this clone: This CDR3 is also generated by other DNA sequences in the sample. V is TRBV2 and J is TRBJ2-1; D not resolved. CDR1 is SNHLY and CDR2 is FYNNEI in the germline V gene. With 3 bases removed from V and 4 bases from J, the gap between germline ends came to 1 base. This CDR3 comprises 11 residues. The CDR3 nucleotides read TGTGCCAGCAGTGAGTACAATGAGCAGTTCTTC. Translation gives CASSEYNEQFF.

This chain links TRBV6-1 with TRBJ2-7; TRBD1 matches 9 bases. The CDR3 has 13 amino acids. J was trimmed by 2 bases and V by 4 bases; bases with no gene match: 0. The V gene's germline CDR1 is MNHNS and CDR2 SASEGT. The CDR3 protein is CASSGDRAYEQYF. Here the CDR3 DNA reads TGTGCCAGCAGTGGGGACAGGGCCTACGAGCAGTACTTC.

The J gene is TRBJ1-5, the V gene TRBV15, with D unresolved. The CDR3 length is 15 residues. V lost 0 bases and J lost 1, with 7 bases in between. Germline CDR1 is LNHNV and CDR2 is YYDKDF (reference sequence). The CDR3 region is CATSRELGSNQPQHF. Here the CDR3 DNA reads TGTGCCACCAGCAGAGAGCTGGGAAGCAATCAGCCCCAGCATTTT.

The chain couples TRBV14 to TRBJ1-1; D might be TRBD1 (5 bases). Germline V lookup: CDR1 SGHDN, CDR2 FVKESK. This CDR3 has 14 amino acids. The ends were cut back, 5 bases at V and 4 bases at J, with 14 bases in the middle. The CDR3 protein is CASSLRGVATEAFF. The CDR3 DNA follows: TGTGCCAGCAGCTTGAGAGGGGTGGCCACTGAAGCTTTCTTT.

J is TRBJ1-2 and V is TRBV10-3, with D maybe TRBD1 (5 bases). The CDR3 has 13 residues. V lost 6 bases, J lost 3 bases, and 11 bases lay in between. Germline V lookup: CDR1 ENHRY, CDR2 SYGVKD. The CDR3, as DNA: TGTGCCATCAGCGCAGACAGTTACTATGGCTACACCTTC. It encodes CAISADSYYGYTF.